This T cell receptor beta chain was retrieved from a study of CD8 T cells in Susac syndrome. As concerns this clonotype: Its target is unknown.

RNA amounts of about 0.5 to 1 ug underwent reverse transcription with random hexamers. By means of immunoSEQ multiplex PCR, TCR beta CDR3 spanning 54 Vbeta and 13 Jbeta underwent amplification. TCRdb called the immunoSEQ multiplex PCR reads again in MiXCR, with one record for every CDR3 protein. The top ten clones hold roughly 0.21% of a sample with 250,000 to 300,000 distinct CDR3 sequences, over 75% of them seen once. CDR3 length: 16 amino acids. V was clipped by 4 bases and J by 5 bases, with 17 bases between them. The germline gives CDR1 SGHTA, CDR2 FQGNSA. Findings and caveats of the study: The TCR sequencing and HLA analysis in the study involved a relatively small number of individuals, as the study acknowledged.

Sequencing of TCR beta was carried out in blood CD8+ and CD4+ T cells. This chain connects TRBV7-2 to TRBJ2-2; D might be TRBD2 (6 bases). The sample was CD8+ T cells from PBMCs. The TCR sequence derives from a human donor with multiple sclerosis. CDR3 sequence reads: CASSSSRGCPTGELFF. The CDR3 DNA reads TGTGCCAGCAGCTCGTCACGGGGGTGCCCTACCGGGGAGCTGTTTTTT.